These 16 T cell receptor beta chains were all obtained from the same sample, sequenced in a study of blood T cell repertoires in COVID-19. Clones were sequenced by immunoSEQ multiplex PCR, and TCRdb holds only the in-frame ones, with some missing. Of about 140,000 clones listed, 85% to 90% are singletons. Sequences were obtained from peripheral blood. The receptors here all came from a man aged 45-65 years with active or convalescent COVID-19.

The chain carries TRBV12-3 or TRBV12-4 and TRBJ2-7, with 7 bases fitting TRBD1. The CDR3 consists of 13 residues. The junction had 7 bases not matched to a gene; V was cut back by 6 bases and J by 5 bases. CDR3 protein: CASSRGTADEQYF. The CDR3, as DNA: TGTGCCAGCAGCCGTGGGACAGCGGACGAGCAGTACTTC.

For this clone: This specimen includes other DNA sequences encoding the same CDR3. The rearrangement links TRBV20-1 to TRBJ2-7; the D is unclear. The germline V gene encodes CDR1 DFQATT and CDR2 SNEGSKA (reference sequence). The CDR3 length is 11 residues. V was pared by 2 bases and J by 2 bases, with 4 bases between. CDR3 sequence reads: CSARRAYEQYF. CDR3 bases: TGCAGTGCTAGAAGAGCCTACGAGCAGTACTTC.

The chain couples TRBV2 to TRBJ1-3; 7 bases are shared with TRBD1. Germline CDR1 and CDR2: SNHLY and FYNNEI. Losses at the gene ends were 6 bases for V and 1 base for J; bases not matched to a gene: 6. The CDR3 has 15 amino acids. The CDR3 is CASRPNRGSGNTIYF. The CDR3 bases are TGTGCCAGCAGGCCGAACAGGGGATCTGGAAACACCATATATTTT.

This clone was detected once. The chain employs TRBV6-5 and TRBJ1-2; TRBD1 matches 8 bases. This CDR3 contains 15 residues. The trim removed 8 bases at V and 2 bases at J, leaving 10 bases unmatched. The germline CDR1 and CDR2 sequences are MNHEY and SVGAGI. CDR3 loop: CASARSDRGNYGYTF. CDR3 sequence (DNA): TGTGCCAGCGCAAGATCCGACAGGGGCAACTATGGCTACACCTTC.

The chain couples TRBV5-4 to TRBJ2-7; D is ambiguous. This CDR3 has 15 amino acids. Trimming left V 0 bases short and J 3 bases short, with 13 bases between. Germline CDR1 and CDR2: SGHNT and YYREEE (reference sequence). CDR3 DNA: TGTGCCAGCAGCTTGGGGGCGACAAGATTCTACGAGCAGTACTTC. It encodes CASSLGATRFYEQYF.

The rearrangement joins TRBV4-1 to TRBJ2-2, with a tentative D call TRBD1 (5 bases). The CDR3 length is 15 residues. Germline V gene sequence: CDR1 MGHRA, CDR2 YSYEKL. The germline V and J ends were trimmed by 4 bases and 2 bases, with 11 bases remaining between them. CDR3 DNA: TGCGCCAGCAGCCGCGACAGAAAAAACACCGGGGAGCTGTTTTTT. Translating gives CASSRDRKNTGELFF.

V usage is TRBV20-1 and J usage is TRBJ2-7, with no clear D. This CDR3 is 11 amino acids long. V gave up 0 bases and J gave up 7 bases, with 7 bases separating them. Germline V gene lookup returns CDR1 DFQATT and CDR2 SNEGSKA (reference sequence). CDR3 DNA: TGCAGTGCTAGAGACCGCAGGGAGCAGTACTTC. Translation gives CSARDRREQYF.

The CDR3, as DNA: TGTGCCAGTACCCCGACTAGCGGGAGAGGAATAGATACGCAGTATTTT. Residues: CASTPTSGRGIDTQYF. The rearrangement uses TRBV19 and TRBJ2-3; 12 bases line up with TRBD2. CDR1 LNHDA and CDR2 SQIVND come from the germline V gene (reference sequence). This CDR3 region has 16 residues. After removal of 7 bases from V and 5 bases from J, the junction contained 10 bases not matched to a gene. The complete variable domain, with remaining parts taken from reference TRBV19 and TRBJ2-3, reads DGGITQSPKYLFRKEGQNVTLSCEQNLNHDAMYWYRQDPGQGLRLIYYSQIVNDFQKGDIAEGYSVSREKKESFPLTVTSAQKNPTAFYLCASTPTSGRGIDTQYFGPGTRLTVL.

This chain joins TRBV3-1 (or the pseudogene TRBV3-2) and TRBJ1-3; D unclear. Trimming removed 2 bases from V and 0 bases from J, with 5 bases in between. CDR3 length: 14 residues. Germline V gene lookup returns CDR1 LGHDT and CDR2 YNNKEL (reference sequence). The CDR3 region is CASSQSFSGNTIYF. The CDR3 DNA is TGTGCCAGCAGCCAAAGCTTCTCTGGAAACACCATATATTTT.

The chain employs TRBV18 and TRBJ2-3, with 8 bases aligning to TRBD2. Germline V gives CDR1 KGHSH, CDR2 LQKENI. V was pared by 2 bases and J by 0 bases, with 4 bases of the junction left unmatched. This CDR3 region has 16 residues. In nucleotides, the CDR3 is TGTGCCAGCTCACCAGTGGGACTAGGAAGCACAGATACGCAGTATTTT. Its protein product is CASSPVGLGSTDTQYF.

The CDR3 here is CASSLGTSGSTNEQFF. The DNA for the CDR3 is TGTGCCAGCAGTTTAGGTACTAGCGGGAGTACCAATGAGCAGTTCTTC. This chain links TRBV27 with TRBJ2-1; 11 bases line up with TRBD2. Germline V lookup: CDR1 MNHEY, CDR2 SMNVEV (reference sequence). V shed 2 bases and J 6 bases; nucleotides not matched to a gene: 6. The CDR3 consists of 16 residues.

The chain links TRBV5-1 to TRBJ2-2, with TRBD1 matching over 7 bases. This CDR3 region has 18 residues. V trimming: 4 bases; J trimming: 4 bases; junction bases outside the gene matches: 16. The V gene's germline CDR1 is SGHRS and CDR2 YFSETQ. For the CDR3, the DNA is TGCGCCAGCAGCCCCATTGACAGGGCGAAGATAGGCACCGGGGAGCTGTTTTTT. This encodes CASSPIDRAKIGTGELFF.

In the case of this clone: The sample carries other DNA sequences with the same CDR3. CDR3 amino acids: CSVDGGGNTIYF. As DNA, the CDR3 is TGCAGCGTTGATGGCGGTGGAAACACCATATATTTT. The chain is built from TRBV29-1 and TRBJ1-3, with unresolved D. CDR1 and CDR2 (germline): SQVTM, ANQGSEA. The V and J ends lost 3 bases and 3 bases respectively, with 6 bases between them. The CDR3 length is 12 residues.

In its sample, this clone was seen a few times. The chain combines TRBV9 with TRBJ2-1; D is uncertain. Germline V gives CDR1 SGDLS, CDR2 YYNGEE. With 3 bases removed from V and 0 bases from J, the gap between germline ends came to 10 bases. The CDR3 is 15 amino acids. In DNA, the CDR3 is TGTGCCAGCAGCGCAGGAACCCTCTCCTACAATGAGCAGTTCTTC. Residues: CASSAGTLSYNEQFF.

The V gene is TRBV7-9, the J gene TRBJ1-2; D ambiguous. This CDR3 contains 14 residues. The germline gives CDR1 SEHNR, CDR2 FQNEAQ (reference sequence). V shed 5 bases and J shed 2 bases, with 12 bases lying between them. The chain's CDR3 is CASSQRGSNYGYTF. The CDR3, as DNA: TGTGCCAGCAGCCAACGCGGATCGAACTATGGCTACACCTTC.

The chain is built from TRBV10-3 and TRBJ1-3, with no clear D. This CDR3 has 14 amino acids. CDR1 ENHRY and CDR2 SYGVKD come from the germline V gene. Trimming removed 10 bases from V and 0 bases from J, with 13 bases in between. CDR3 bases: TGTGCCACCCGGACGGGAAGCTCTGGAAACACCATATATTTT. Translated, it gives CATRTGSSGNTIYF.